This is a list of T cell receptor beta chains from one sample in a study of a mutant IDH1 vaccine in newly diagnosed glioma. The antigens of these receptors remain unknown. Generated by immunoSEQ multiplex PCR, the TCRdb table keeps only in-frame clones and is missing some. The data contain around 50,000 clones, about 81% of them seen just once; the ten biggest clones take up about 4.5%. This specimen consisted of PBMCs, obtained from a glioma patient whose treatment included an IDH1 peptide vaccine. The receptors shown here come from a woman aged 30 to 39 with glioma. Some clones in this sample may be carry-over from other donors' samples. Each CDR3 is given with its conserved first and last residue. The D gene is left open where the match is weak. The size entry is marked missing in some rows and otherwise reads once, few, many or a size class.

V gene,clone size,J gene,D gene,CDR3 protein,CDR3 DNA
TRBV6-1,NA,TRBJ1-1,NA,CASSEGGRRGSFF,TGTGCCAGCAGTGAAGGGGGACGTCGTGGATCTTTCTTT
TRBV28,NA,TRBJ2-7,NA,CASSSTVPYEQYF,TGTGCCAGCAGTTCGACAGTACCCTACGAGCAGTACTTC
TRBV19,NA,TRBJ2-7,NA,CASSIKGGPYSSYEQYF,TGTGCCAGTAGTATAAAGGGTGGGCCCTACAGCTCCTACGAGCAGTACTTC
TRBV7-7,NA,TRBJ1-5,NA,CASSLVGQHSNQPQHF,TGTGCTAGCAGCTTAGTAGGACAACATAGCAATCAGCCCCAGCATTTT
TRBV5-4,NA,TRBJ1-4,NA,CASSLTRAGTTNEKLFF,TGTGCCAGCAGCTTGACGAGGGCCGGCACAACTAATGAAAAACTGTTTTTT
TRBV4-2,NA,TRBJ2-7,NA,CASSHENSYEQYF,TGTGCCAGCAGCCATGAGAACTCCTACGAGCAGTACTTC
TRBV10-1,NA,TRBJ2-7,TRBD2,CASSEGLAGVYEQYF,TGCGCCAGCAGTGAGGGACTAGCGGGAGTCTACGAGCAGTACTTC
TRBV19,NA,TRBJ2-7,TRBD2,CASSRAGETSYEQYF,TGTGCCAGTAGTCGGGCGGGAGAGACATCCTACGAGCAGTACTTC
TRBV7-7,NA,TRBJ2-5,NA,CASSHRSAGFAETQYF,TGTGCTAGCAGCCACCGTTCGGCAGGGTTTGCAGAGACCCAGTACTTC
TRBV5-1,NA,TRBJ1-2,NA,CASSSGGTGGYTF,TGCGCCAGCAGCTCTGGGGGAACGGGAGGCTACACCTTC
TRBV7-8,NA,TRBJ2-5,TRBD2,CASSLGEAGVGETQYF,TGTGCCAGCAGCTTGGGGGAAGCGGGGGTCGGAGAGACCCAGTACTTC
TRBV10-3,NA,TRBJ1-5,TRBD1,CAISDRDNQPQHF,TGTGCCATCTCGGACAGGGACAATCAGCCCCAGCATTTT
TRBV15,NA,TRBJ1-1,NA,CATSRDRGAYGTEAFF,TGTGCCACCAGCAGAGATCGGGGGGCGTACGGCACTGAAGCTTTCTTT
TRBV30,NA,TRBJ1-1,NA,CAWSRTVNTEAFF,TGTGCCTGGAGTCGGACGGTGAACACTGAAGCTTTCTTT
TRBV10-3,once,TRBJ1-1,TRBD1,CAISATGTNTEAFF,TGTGCCATCAGTGCGACAGGGACCAACACTGAAGCTTTCTTT
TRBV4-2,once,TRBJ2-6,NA,CASSQSGALGANVLTF,TGTGCCAGCAGCCAATCCGGGGCCTTAGGGGCCAACGTCCTGACTTTC
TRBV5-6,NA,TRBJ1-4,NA,CASSWQGFANEKLFF,TGTGCCAGCAGCTGGCAGGGGTTTGCTAATGAAAAACTGTTTTTT
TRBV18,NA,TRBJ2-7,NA,CASSPDPGSYEQYF,TGTGCCAGCTCACCAGACCCCGGCTCCTACGAGCAGTACTTC
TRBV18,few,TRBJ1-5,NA,CASSPGPNQPQHF,TGTGCCAGCTCACCGGGCCCCAATCAGCCCCAGCATTTT
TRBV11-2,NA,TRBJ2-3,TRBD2,CASSLGLAGGDTQYF,TGTGCCAGCAGCTTAGGGTTAGCGGGGGGGGATACGCAGTATTTT
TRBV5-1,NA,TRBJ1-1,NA,CASSLAGSGMNTEAFF,TGCGCCAGCAGCTTGGCCGGGTCGGGGATGAACACTGAAGCTTTCTTT
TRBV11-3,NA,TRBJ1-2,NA,CASSRYYSYGYTF,TGTGCCAGCAGCCGTTATTACTCCTATGGCTACACCTTC
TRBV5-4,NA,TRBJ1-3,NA,CASSLAGVGNTIYF,TGTGCCAGCAGCTTGGCAGGGGTTGGAAACACCATATATTTT
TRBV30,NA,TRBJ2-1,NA,CAWTRLGVFSYNEQFF,TGTGCCTGGACCAGACTAGGAGTGTTCTCCTACAATGAGCAGTTCTTC
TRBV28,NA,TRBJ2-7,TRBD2,CASLSGRAYEQYF,TGTGCCAGCTTAAGCGGGAGGGCCTACGAGCAGTACTTC
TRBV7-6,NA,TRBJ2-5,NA,CASSLGTIYQETQYF,TGTGCCAGCAGCTTAGGGACTATTTACCAAGAGACCCAGTACTTC
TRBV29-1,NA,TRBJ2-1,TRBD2,CSVEWVAGDPSSYNEQFF,TGCAGCGTTGAATGGGTAGCGGGAGACCCGAGCTCCTACAATGAGCAGTTCTTC
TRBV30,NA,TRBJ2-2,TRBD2,CAWTSGRPFGGELFF,TGTGCCTGGACTAGCGGGAGGCCGTTCGGCGGGGAGCTGTTTTTT
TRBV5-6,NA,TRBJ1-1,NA,CASSLDSRMNTEAFF,TGTGCCAGCAGCCTTGACAGTCGGATGAACACTGAAGCTTTCTTT
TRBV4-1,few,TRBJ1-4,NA,CASSQETGEGEKLFF,TGCGCCAGCAGCCAAGAGACAGGTGAGGGTGAAAAACTGTTTTTT
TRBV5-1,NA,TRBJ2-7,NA,CASSLAAQWTSYEQYF,TGCGCCAGCAGCTTGGCCGCCCAGTGGACCTCCTACGAGCAGTACTTC
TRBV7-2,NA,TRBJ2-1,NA,CASSYRARYNEQFF,TGTGCCAGCAGCTACAGGGCCCGCTACAATGAGCAGTTCTTC
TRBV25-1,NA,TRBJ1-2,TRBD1,CASSSSGGRGSGYTF,TGTGCCAGCAGTTCCTCAGGGGGTCGGGGGAGTGGCTACACCTTC
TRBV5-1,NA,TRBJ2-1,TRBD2,CASSLVPGTSGSGNEQFF,TGCGCCAGCAGCTTGGTACCCGGGACTAGCGGGAGTGGCAATGAGCAGTTCTTC
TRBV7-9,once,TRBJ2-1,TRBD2,CASSRRTSSPYNEQFF,TGTGCCAGCAGCCGTCGGACTAGCTCCCCTTACAATGAGCAGTTCTTC
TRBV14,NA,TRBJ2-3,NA,CASSQDRRNTQYF,TGTGCCAGCAGCCAAGATAGGAGGAATACGCAGTATTTT
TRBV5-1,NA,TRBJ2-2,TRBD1,CASGDRGRLSNTGELFF,TGCGCCAGCGGGGACAGGGGCCGCCTGTCGAACACCGGGGAGCTGTTTTTT